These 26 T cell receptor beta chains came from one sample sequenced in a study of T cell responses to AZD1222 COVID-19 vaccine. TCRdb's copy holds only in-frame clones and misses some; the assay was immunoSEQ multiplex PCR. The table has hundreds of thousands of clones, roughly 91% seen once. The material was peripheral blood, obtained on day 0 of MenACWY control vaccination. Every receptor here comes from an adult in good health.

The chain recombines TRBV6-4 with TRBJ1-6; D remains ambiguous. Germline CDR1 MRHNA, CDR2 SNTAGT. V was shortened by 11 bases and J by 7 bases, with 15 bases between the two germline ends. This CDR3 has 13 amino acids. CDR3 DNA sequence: TGTGCCGTGAACGGAGTGGAGAATTCACCCCTCCACTTT. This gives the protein CAVNGVENSPLHF.

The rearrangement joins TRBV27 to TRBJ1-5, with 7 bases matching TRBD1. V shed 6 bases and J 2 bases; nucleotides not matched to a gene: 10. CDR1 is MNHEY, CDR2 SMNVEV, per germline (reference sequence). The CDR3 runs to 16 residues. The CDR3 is CASRQGGYMGNQPQHF. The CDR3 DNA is TGTGCCAGCAGGCAGGGGGGGTATATGGGCAATCAGCCCCAGCATTTT.

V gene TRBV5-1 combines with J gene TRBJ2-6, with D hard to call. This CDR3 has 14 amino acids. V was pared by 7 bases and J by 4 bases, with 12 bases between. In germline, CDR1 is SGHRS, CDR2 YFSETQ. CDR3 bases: TGCGCCAGCGCCCAAGGGCCCGGGGCCAACGTCCTGACTTTC. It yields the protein CASAQGPGANVLTF. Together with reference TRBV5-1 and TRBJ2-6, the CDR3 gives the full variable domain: KAGVTQTPRYLIKTRGQQVTLSCSPISGHRSVSWYQQTPGQGLQFLFEYFSETQRNKGNFPGRFSGRQFSNSRSEMNVSTLELGDSALYLCASAQGPGANVLTFGAGSRLTVL.

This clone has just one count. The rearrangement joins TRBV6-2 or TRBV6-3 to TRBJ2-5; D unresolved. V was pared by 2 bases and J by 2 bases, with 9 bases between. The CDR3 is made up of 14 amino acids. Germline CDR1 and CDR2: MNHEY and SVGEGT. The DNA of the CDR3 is TGTGCCAGCAGTTACCTGTCGGTTCAAGAGACCCAGTACTTC. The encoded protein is CASSYLSVQETQYF.

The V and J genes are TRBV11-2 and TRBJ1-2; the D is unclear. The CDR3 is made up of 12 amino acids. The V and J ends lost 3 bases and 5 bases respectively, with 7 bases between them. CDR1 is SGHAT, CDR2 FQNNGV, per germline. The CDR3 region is CASSFMEYGYTF. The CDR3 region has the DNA TGTGCCAGCAGCTTTATGGAGTATGGCTACACCTTC.

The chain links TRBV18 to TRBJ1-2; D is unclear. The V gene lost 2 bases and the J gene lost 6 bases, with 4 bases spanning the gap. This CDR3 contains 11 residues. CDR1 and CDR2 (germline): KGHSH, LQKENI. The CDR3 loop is CASSPEHGYTF. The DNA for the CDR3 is TGTGCCAGCTCACCAGAACATGGCTACACCTTC.

CDR3: CASSPGKGPDGYTF. CDR3 bases: TGTGCCAGTAGCCCGGGGAAAGGGCCAGATGGCTACACCTTC. The chain employs TRBV19 and TRBJ1-2, with D unclear. Germline assignment: CDR1 LNHDA and CDR2 SQIVND (reference sequence). The CDR3 is made up of 14 amino acids. With 6 bases removed from V and 6 bases from J, the gap between germline ends came to 17 bases.

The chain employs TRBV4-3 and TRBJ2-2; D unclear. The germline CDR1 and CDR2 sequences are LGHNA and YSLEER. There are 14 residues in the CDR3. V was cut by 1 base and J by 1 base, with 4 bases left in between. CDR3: CASSQGRNTGELFF. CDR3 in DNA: TGCGCCAGCAGCCAAGGGAGGAACACCGGGGAGCTGTTTTTT.

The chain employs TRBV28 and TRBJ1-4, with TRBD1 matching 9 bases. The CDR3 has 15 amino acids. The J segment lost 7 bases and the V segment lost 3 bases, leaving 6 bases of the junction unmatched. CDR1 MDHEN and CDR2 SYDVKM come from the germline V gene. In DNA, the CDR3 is TGTGCCAGCAGTTTGCCGGGACAGGGTAGTGAAAAACTGTTTTTT. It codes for CASSLPGQGSEKLFF. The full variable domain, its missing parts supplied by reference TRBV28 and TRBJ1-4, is DVKVTQSSRYLVKRTGEKVFLECVQDMDHENMFWYRQDPGLGLRLIYFSYDVKMKEKGDIPEGYSVSREKKERFSLILESASTNQTSMYLCASSLPGQGSEKLFFGSGTQLSVL.

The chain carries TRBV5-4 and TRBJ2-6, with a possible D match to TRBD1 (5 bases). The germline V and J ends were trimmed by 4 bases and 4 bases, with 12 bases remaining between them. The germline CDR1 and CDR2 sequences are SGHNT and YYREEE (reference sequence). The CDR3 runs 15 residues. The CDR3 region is CASSRQGTGANVLTF. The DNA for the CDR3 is TGTGCCAGCAGCAGGCAGGGTACCGGGGCCAACGTCCTGACTTTC.

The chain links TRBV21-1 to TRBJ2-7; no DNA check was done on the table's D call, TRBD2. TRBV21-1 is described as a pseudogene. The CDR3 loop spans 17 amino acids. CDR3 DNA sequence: TGTGCCAGCAGCAAACCGGGGACTAGCGGACATTTATACGAGCAGTACTTC. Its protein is CASSKPGTSGHLYEQYF.

CDR3 DNA: TGTGCCAGCAGCTTGTATGGGAGGAGTCAGCCCCAGCATTTT. Amino acids: CASSLYGRSQPQHF. J is TRBJ1-5 and V is TRBV5-6; D is undetermined. The CDR3 is 14 amino acids. Germline lookup yields CDR1 SGHDT and CDR2 YYEEEE. The V end was cut by 1 base, the J end by 6 bases, with 11 bases between.

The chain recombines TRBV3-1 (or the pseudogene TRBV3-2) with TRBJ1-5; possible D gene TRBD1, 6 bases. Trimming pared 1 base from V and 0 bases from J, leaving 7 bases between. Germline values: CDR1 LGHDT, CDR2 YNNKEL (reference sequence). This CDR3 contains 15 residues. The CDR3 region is CASSQAGVSNQPQHF. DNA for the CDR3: TGTGCCAGCAGCCAAGCAGGGGTTAGCAATCAGCCCCAGCATTTT.

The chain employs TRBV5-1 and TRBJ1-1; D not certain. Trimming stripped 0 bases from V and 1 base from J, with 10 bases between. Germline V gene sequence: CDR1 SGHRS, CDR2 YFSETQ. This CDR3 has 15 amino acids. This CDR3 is CASSLEGRTNTEAFF. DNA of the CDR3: TGCGCCAGCAGCTTGGAGGGCAGGACGAACACTGAAGCTTTCTTT.

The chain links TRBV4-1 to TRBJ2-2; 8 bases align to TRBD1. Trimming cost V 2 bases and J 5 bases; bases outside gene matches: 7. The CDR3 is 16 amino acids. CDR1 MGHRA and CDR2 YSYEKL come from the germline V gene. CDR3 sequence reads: CASSQPRGRETGELFF. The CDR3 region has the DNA TGCGCCAGCAGCCAACCCAGGGGGCGAGAAACCGGGGAGCTGTTTTTT.

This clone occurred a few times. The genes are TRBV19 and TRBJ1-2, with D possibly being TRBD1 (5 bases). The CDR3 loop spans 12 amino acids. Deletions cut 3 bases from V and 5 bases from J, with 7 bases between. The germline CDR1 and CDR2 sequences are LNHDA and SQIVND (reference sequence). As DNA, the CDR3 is TGTGCCAGTAGTATTAAGGGGTATGGCTACACCTTC. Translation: CASSIKGYGYTF.

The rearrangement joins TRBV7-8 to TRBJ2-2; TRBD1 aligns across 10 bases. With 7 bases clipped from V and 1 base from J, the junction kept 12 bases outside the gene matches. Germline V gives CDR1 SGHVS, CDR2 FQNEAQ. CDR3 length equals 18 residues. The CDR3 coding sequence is TGTGCCAGCAACGGGTTAGGGGGGACAGGGGAGAACACCGGGGAGCTGTTTTTT. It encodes CASNGLGGTGENTGELFF. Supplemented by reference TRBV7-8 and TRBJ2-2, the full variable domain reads GAGVSQSPRYKVAKRGQDVALRCDPISGHVSLFWYQQALGQGPEFLTYFQNEAQLDKSGLPSDRFFAERPEGSVSTLKIQRTQQEDSAVYLCASNGLGGTGENTGELFFGEGSRLTVL.

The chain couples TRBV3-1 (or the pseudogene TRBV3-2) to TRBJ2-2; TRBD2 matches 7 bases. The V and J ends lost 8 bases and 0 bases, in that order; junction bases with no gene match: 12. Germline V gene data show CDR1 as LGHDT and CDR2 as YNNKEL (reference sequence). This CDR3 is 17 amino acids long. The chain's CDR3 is CASQKGFAGANTGELFF. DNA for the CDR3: TGTGCCAGCCAGAAAGGGTTTGCGGGGGCGAACACCGGGGAGCTGTTTTTT.

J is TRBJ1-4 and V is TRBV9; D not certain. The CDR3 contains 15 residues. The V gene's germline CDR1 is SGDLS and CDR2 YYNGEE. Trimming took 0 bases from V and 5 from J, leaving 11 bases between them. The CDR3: CASSVEGRSNEKLFF. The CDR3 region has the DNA TGTGCCAGCAGCGTAGAGGGCAGGTCGAATGAAAAACTGTTTTTT.

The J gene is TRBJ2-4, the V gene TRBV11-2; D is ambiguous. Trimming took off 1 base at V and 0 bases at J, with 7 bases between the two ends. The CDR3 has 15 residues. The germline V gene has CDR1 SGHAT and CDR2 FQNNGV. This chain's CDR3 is CASSLAPIAKNIQYF. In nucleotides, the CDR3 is TGTGCCAGCAGCTTAGCCCCGATAGCCAAAAACATTCAGTACTTC. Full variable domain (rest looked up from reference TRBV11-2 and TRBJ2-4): EAGVAQSPRYKIIEKRQSVAFWCNPISGHATLYWYQQILGQGPKLLIQFQNNGVVDDSQLPKDRFSAERLKGVDSTLKIQPAKLEDSAVYLCASSLAPIAKNIQYFGAGTRLSVL.

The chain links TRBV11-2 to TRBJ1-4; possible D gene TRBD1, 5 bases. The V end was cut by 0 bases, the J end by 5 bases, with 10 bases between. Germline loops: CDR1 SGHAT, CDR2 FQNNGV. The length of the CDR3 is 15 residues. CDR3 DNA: TGTGCCAGCAGCTTAGAAGGGGCCAGGAATGAAAAACTGTTTTTT. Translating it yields CASSLEGARNEKLFF.

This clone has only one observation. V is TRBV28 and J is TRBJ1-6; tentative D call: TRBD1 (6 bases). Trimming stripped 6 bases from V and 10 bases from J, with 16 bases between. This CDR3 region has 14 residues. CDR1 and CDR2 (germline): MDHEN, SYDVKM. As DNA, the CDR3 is TGTGCCAGCAGCCAACTAAAGGGACACTCACCCCTCCACTTT. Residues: CASSQLKGHSPLHF.

CDR3 DNA: TGTGCCAGCAGCTTAGTGTGGGGCCGGGGCACAGATACGCAGTATTTT. Amino acids: CASSLVWGRGTDTQYF. V is TRBV7-2 and J is TRBJ2-3; a weak D match, TRBD1 (5 bases). This CDR3 has 16 residues. The germline V gene encodes CDR1 SGHTA and CDR2 FQGNSA. The V end was cut by 1 base, the J end by 1 base, with 12 bases between.

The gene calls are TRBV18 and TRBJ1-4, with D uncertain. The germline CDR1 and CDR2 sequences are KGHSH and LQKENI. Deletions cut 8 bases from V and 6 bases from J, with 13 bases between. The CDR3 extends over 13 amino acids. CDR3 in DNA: TGTGCCAGCGCAATCCGTAATGATGAAAAACTGTTTTTT. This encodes CASAIRNDEKLFF.

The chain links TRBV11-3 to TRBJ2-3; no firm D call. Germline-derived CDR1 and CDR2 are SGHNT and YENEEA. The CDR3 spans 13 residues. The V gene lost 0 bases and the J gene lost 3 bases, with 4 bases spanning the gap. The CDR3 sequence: CASSLDQTDTQYF. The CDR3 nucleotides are TGTGCCAGCAGCTTAGATCAAACAGATACGCAGTATTTT.

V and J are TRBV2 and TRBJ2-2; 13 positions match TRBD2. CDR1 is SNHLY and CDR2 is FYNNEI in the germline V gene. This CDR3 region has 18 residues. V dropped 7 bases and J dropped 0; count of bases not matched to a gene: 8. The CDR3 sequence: CASTRLAGGLTNTGELFF. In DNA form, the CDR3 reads TGTGCCAGCACCCGACTAGCGGGGGGCCTAACGAACACCGGGGAGCTGTTTTTT. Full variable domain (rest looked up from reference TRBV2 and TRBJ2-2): EPEVTQTPSHQVTQMGQEVILRCVPISNHLYFYWYRQILGQKVEFLVSFYNNEISEKSEIFDDQFSVERPDGSNFTLKIRSTKLEDSAMYFCASTRLAGGLTNTGELFFGEGSRLTVL.